This record looks at one TCR beta chain sequence and its context. This CDR3 contains 17 residues. Trimming removed 3 bases at V and 3 bases at J, with 19 bases between. CDR1 MRHNA and CDR2 SNTAGT come from the germline V gene. The table came from immunoSEQ multiplex PCR; TCRdb's copy has only in-frame clones and leaves some out. The sample yields under 400,000 clones, about 90% seen once. This sample stems from a study of blood T cell repertoires in COVID-19. V is TRBV6-4 and J is TRBJ2-3; tentative D call: TRBD2 (5 bases). Sequencing was performed on PBMCs or T cells enriched from blood (not recorded which). The clonotype comes from a woman under 40 who had been exposed to COVID-19. The CDR3 DNA follows: TGTGCCAGCAGTGAAGGCCCCCGGGGTGAGGGTACAGATACGCAGTATTTT. Amino acid sequence: CASSEGPRGEGTDTQYF.